This T cell receptor beta chain was recovered during a study of Graves' ophthalmopathy and Graves' hyperthyroidism. Broader study findings: The model achieved 55% to 71% sensitivity and roughly 72% specificity for ophthalmopathy progression.

Certain patients were not enrolled. These were patients with other autoimmune diseases, uncontrolled infections, pregnancy or lactation. Clinicians diagnosed using symptoms, serum thyroxine, TRAb, thyroid ultrasound and orbital computed tomography. As the template, RNA transcripts were used to amplify TCR beta CDR3 regions. The authors performed first-round RT-PCR with HTBI primers and then a second-round multiplex PCR. TCRdb recomputed calls from the multiplex PCR reads with MiXCR, one row per CDR3 protein. The data contain about 480,000 distinct CDR3 sequences, roughly an eighth of them singletons. This CDR3 region has 16 residues. The V gene's germline CDR1 is LNHDA and CDR2 SQIVND (reference sequence). V was pared by 3 bases and J by 5 bases, with 13 bases of the junction left unmatched. This clonotype came up many times. Its antigen remains unknown.

Sequencing input: blood. The clonotype comes from a woman under 40 with Graves' ophthalmopathy. The chain recombines TRBV19 with TRBJ2-7; 7 nucleotides line up with TRBD2. The CDR3 sequence is CASSIYWTRKGNEQYF. In DNA form, the CDR3 reads TGTGCCAGTAGTATCTACTGGACTAGAAAGGGGAACGAGCAGTACTTC.